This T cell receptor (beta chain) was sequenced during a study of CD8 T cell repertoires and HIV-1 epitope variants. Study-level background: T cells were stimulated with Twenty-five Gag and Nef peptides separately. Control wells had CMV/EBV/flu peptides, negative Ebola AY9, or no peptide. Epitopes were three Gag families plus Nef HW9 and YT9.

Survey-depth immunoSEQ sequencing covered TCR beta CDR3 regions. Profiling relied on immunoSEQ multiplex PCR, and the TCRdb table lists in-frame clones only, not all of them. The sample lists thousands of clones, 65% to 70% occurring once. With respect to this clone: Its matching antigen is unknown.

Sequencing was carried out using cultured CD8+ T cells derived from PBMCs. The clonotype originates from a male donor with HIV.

CDR3 region: CASRPWGQIQETQYF. In DNA, the CDR3 is TGTGCCAGCAGGCCCTGGGGACAGATCCAAGAGACCCAGTACTTC. The rearrangement uses TRBV27 and TRBJ2-5, with 7 bases aligning to TRBD1. V trimming: 6 bases; J trimming: 1 base; junction bases outside the gene matches: 8. Germline V gene data show CDR1 as MNHEY and CDR2 as SMNVEV (reference sequence). The CDR3 length is 15 residues.